This T cell receptor beta chain came from a study of glioma-infiltrating T cells (dated by TCRdb to the mid-2010s). Regarding the study in general: TCR alpha- and beta-chain repertoires were sequenced from glioma tissue, non-neoplastic brain tissue and matched peripheral blood mononuclear cells. To measure divergence between tissue and blood T-cell populations, each tissue-infiltrating repertoire was compared with the peripheral blood repertoire of the same patient. Three low-grade glioma patients, about 8 primary glioblastoma patients, and three non-glioma patients who contributed non-neoplastic brain tissue made up the paired cohort. Results and caveats for the whole study, not just this receptor: Small numbers underpinned the group comparisons: under ten glioblastoma patients, three low-grade glioma patients and three non-neoplastic patients. In non-neoplastic patients, VJ-independent divergence between tissue and blood fell below expectation, whereas in all gliomas, and especially in low-grade gliomas, the divergence rose above expectation. Tissue and blood shared very few CDR3 sequences, a result attributed to high CDR3 diversity and limited sampling.

TCR alpha and beta CDR3 regions were amplified with the iRepertoire nested amplicon-rescue multiplex PCR (arm-PCR) platform from RNA. The input for one-step reverse transcription and amplification was about 95-450 ng of either tissue mRNA or PBMC total RNA. Following bead purification, Illumina adapters were added by a secondary multiplex PCR, and libraries between 200 and 400 bp were gel-purified. Demultiplexing relied on internal 6-nucleotide barcodes carried by the libraries. Sequencing of libraries was performed on an Illumina MiSeq with 2x220 or 2x250 nucleotide paired-end reads. Processing in the source paper ran as follows. Paired reads were merged with FLASH 1.2.11 and aligned to the GRCh37 human genome with BWA-MEM before extracting TRA and TRB reads. V and J assignment used an IMGT-derived reference of cassette sequences and CDR3 motifs that included pseudogenes. Reads were translated in three frames, and productive CDR3s were defined by a C…FGXG motif without stop codons. Clonotypes were defined as unique combinations of V-J cassette pair and CDR3 amino acid sequence. Filtering of reads was based on Hamming distance, with the threshold set by the sequence error rate of each sample in mapped regions. TCRdb applied fastp at Q25 and MiXCR to the public reads, then kept only in-frame beta chains. Every entry covers one CDR3 protein and lists the most common genes and DNA from its rows. TCRdb, not the authors, supplied the V and J calls. In this sample the table shows some 90,000 distinct CDR3 sequences, roughly 37% of which occur a single time. Of the sample, under 40% falls within the top ten clones.

V loses 6 bases of germline sequence and J loses 3 bases, and the interval between the two ends is 13 bases. CDR1 and CDR2, looked up from the germline V gene (reference sequence), are DFQATT and SNEGSKA. The cysteine opens and the phenylalanine closes a CDR3 of 13 amino acids. The only DNA kept is the CDR3, 39 bases in frame from the first base. In regard to this clonotype: Its specific antigen is unknown. It has no much larger one-base neighbor in the sample; base qualities were not kept.

The clonotype comes from a human donor with low-grade glioma or glioblastoma, undergoing nonglioma brain surgery, or in good health (not recorded which). The material sequenced was glioma tissue, nonneoplastic brain tissue, or PBMCs (not recorded which). The chain links TRBV20-1 with TRBJ2-3; the D region is possibly TRBD1 or TRBD2, each matching across 6 bases. The CDR3 region: CSAIKGGTDTQYF. The sequenced DNA is TGCAGTGCGATTAAAGGGGGGACAGATACGCAGTATTTT.